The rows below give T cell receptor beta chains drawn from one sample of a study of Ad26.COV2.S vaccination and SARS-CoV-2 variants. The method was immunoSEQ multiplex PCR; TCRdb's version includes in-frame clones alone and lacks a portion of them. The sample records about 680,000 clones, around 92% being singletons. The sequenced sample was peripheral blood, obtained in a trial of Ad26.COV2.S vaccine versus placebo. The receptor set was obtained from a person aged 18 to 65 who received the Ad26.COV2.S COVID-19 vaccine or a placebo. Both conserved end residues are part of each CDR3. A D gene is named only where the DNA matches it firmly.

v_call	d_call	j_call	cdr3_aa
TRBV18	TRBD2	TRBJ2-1	CASSPTSGSAYNEQFF
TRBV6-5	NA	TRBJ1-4	CASSYQRAGRNEKLFF
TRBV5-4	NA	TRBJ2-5	CASSSLGTYQETQYF
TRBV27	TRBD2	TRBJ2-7	CASSRTSGYEQYF
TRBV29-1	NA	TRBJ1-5	CSVVEDGPQHF
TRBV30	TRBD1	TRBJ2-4	CAWNGQGGIQYF
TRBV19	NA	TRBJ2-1	CASSMTPDRYNEQFF
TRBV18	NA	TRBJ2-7	CASQGDNSYEQYF
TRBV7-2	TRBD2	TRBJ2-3	CASSLFWGRAKDTQYF
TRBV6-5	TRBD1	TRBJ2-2	CASTGQGRGGELFF
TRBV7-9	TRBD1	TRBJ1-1	CASSGRQGAFAEAFF
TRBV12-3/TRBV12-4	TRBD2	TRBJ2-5	CASSLRGAETQYF
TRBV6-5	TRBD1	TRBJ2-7	CASDRQGMGYEQYF
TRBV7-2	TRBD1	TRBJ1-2	CASSLATGTGNYGYTF
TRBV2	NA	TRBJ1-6	CASSIQGNENSPLHF
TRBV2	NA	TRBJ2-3	CASSEETPGTDTQYF
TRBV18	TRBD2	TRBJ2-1	CASSPPSGGSEQFF
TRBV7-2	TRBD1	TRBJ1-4	CASSLDRGRQLFF
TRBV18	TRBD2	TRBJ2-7	CASSPGTSGPYEQYF
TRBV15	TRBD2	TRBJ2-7	CATSRDISGSYEQYF
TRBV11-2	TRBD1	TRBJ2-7	CASSLDGQGAHEQYF
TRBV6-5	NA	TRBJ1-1	CASSYYPNTEAFF
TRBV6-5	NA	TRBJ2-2	CASSYIGEGPGELFF
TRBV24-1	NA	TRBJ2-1	CATSDPGHSYEQFF
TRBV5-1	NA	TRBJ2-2	CASSFKETGELFF
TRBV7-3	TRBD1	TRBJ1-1	CASSLRGQYTEAFF
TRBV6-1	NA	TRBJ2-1	CASSEVRGNNEQFF
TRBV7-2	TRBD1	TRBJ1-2	CASSLGDRYYGYTF
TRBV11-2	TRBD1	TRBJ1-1	CASSLGGGQGRLAFF
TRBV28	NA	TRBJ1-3	CASSFPPGGSGNTIYF
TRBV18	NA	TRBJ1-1	CASSPQETVNTEAFF
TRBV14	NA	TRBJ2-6	CASSITGGISGANVLTF
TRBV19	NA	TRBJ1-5	CASSIEGYQPQHF
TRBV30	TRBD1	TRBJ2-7	CAWRGGDRGYEQYF
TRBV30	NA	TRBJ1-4	CAWRGGGEKLFF
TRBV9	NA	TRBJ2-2	CASSVLSTNTGELFF
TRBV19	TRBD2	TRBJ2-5	CASRRRELGQETQYF
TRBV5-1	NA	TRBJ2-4	CASSPGGPPPIQYF
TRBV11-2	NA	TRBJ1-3	CASSRRGTPGNTIYF
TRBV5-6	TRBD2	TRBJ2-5	CASSRGLAGKETQYF
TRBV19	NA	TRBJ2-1	CASSMGTGGNEQFF
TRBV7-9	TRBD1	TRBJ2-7	CASTLSGGTYEQYF
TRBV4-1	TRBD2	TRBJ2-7	CASSHTGGDSYEQYF
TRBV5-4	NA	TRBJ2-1	CASSLDGSTYNEQFF
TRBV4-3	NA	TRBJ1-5	CASSQRWGLLGGNQPQHF
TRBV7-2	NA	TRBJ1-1	CASSSKLPVEAFF
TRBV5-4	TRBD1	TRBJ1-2	CASSLGVGQGGGYTF
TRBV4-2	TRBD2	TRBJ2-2	CASSQLGLAGVRTGELFF
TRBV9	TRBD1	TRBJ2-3	CASSPGGQGGDTQYF
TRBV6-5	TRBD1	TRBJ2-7	CASSTGQDPYEQYF
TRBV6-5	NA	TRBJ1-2	CASSPLGGFNYGYTF
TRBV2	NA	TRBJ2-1	CASSGTAYNEQFF
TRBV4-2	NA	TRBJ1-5	CASSQAGSYVDQPQHF